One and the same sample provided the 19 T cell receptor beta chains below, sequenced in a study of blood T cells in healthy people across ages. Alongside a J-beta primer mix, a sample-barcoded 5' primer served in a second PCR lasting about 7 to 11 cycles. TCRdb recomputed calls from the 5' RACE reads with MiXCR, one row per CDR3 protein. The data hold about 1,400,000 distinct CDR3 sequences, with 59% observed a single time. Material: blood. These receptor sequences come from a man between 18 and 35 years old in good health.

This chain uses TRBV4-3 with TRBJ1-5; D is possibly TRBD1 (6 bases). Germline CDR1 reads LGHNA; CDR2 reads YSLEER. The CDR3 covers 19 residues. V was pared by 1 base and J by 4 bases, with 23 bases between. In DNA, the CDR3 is TGCGCCAGCAGCCAAGGGTTTCCCACACACGACAGGAATAATCAGCCCCAGCATTTT. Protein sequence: CASSQGFPTHDRNNQPQHF.

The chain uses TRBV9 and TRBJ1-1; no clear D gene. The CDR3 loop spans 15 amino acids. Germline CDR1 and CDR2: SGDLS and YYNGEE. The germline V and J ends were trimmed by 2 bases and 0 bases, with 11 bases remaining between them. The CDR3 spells CASSVHTVMNTEAFF. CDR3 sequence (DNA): TGTGCCAGCAGCGTCCACACAGTTATGAACACTGAAGCTTTCTTT. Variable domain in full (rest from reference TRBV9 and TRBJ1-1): DSGVTQTPKHLITATGQRVTLRCSPRSGDLSVYWYQQSLDQGLQFLIQYYNGEERAKGNILERFSAQQFPDLHSELNLSSLELGDSALYFCASSVHTVMNTEAFFGQGTRLTVV.

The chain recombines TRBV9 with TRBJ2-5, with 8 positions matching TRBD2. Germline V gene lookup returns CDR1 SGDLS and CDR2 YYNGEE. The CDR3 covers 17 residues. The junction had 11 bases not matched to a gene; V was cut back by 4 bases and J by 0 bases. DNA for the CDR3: TGTGCCAGCAGCCCCCGGGGAGCGGGGGTATACCAAGAGACCCAGTACTTC. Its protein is CASSPRGAGVYQETQYF.

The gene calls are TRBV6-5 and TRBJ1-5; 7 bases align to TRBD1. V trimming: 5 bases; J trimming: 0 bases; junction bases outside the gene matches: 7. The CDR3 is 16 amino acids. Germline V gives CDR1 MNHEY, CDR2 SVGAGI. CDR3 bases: TGTGCCAGCAGTCAGGGGGGCCCTTATAGCAATCAGCCCCAGCATTTT. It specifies CASSQGGPYSNQPQHF.

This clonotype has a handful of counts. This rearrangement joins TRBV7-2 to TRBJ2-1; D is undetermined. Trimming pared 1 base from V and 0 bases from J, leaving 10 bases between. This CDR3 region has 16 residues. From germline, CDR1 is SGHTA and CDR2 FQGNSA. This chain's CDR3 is CASSLGLLDSYNEQFF. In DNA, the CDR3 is TGTGCCAGCAGCTTAGGGCTACTCGACTCCTACAATGAGCAGTTCTTC.

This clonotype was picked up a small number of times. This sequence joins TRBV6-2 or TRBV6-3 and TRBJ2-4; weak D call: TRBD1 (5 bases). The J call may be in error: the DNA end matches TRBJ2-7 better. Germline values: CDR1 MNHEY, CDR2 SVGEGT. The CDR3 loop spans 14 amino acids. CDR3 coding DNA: TGTGCCAGCAGTAAGACAGCCCCCGACTACGAGCAGTACTTC. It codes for CASSKTAPDYEQYF.

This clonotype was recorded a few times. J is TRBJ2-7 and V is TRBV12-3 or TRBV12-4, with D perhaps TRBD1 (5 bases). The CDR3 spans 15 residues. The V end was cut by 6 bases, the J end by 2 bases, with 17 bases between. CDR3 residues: CASSSRVGRAYEQYF. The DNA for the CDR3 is TGTGCCAGCAGCAGCAGAGTTGGCAGGGCCTACGAGCAGTACTTC.

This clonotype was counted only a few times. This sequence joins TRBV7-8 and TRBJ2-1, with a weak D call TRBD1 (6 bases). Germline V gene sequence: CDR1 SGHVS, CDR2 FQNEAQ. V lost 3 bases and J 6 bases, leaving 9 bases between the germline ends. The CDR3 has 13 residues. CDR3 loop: CASSFRTANEQFF. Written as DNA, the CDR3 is TGTGCCAGCAGCTTCCGGACAGCCAATGAGCAGTTCTTC. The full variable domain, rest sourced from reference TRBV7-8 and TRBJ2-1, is GAGVSQSPRYKVAKRGQDVALRCDPISGHVSLFWYQQALGQGPEFLTYFQNEAQLDKSGLPSDRFFAERPEGSVSTLKIQRTQQEDSAVYLCASSFRTANEQFFGPGTRLTVL.

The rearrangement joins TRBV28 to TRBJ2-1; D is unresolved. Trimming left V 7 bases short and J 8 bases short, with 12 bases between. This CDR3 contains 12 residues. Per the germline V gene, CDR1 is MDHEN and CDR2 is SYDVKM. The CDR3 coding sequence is TGTGCCAGCAAGTCTCCCCTTGATGAGCAGTTCTTC. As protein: CASKSPLDEQFF.

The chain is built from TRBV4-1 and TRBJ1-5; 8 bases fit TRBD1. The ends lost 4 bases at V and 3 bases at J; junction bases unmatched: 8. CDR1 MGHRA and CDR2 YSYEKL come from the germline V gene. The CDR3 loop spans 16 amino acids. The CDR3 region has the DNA TGCGCCAGCAGCCGTTCCGGGACAGGTGACAATCAGCCCCAGCATTTT. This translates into CASSRSGTGDNQPQHF.

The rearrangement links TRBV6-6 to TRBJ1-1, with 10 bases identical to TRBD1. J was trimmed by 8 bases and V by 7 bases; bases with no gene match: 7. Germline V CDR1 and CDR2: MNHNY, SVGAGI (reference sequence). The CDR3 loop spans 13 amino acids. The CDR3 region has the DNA TGTGCCAGCACTGTCCGGGACAGGGGAGAAGCTTTCTTT. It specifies CASTVRDRGEAFF.

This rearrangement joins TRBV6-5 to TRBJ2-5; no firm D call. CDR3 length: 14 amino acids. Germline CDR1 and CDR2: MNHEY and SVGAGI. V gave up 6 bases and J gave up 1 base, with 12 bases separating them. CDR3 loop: CASSLRPIQETQYF. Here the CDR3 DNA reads TGTGCCAGCAGCTTACGACCCATCCAAGAGACCCAGTACTTC.

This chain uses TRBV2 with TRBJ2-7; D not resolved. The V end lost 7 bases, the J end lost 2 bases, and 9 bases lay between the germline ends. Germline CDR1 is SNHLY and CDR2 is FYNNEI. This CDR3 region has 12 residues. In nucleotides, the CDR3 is TGTGCCAGCACGATACTAACCTACGAGCAGTACTTC. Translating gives CASTILTYEQYF.

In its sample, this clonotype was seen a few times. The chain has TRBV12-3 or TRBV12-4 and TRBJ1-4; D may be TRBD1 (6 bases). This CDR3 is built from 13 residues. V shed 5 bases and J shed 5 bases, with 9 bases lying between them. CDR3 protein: CASSLGQNEKLFF. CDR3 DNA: TGTGCCAGCAGTCTTGGACAGAATGAAAAACTGTTTTTT.

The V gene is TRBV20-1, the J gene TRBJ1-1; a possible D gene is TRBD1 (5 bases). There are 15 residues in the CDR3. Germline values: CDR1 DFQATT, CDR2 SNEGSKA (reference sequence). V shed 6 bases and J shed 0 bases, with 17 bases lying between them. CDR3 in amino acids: CSASPGPKMNTEAFF. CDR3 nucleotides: TGCAGTGCCTCCCCGGGGCCCAAAATGAACACTGAAGCTTTCTTT.

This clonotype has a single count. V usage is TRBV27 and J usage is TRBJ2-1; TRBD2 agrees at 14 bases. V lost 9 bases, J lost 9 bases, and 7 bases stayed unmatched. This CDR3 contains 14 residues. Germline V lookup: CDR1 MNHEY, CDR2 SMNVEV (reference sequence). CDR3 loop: CASKGLAGVGEQFF. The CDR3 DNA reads TGTGCCAGTAAGGGACTAGCGGGAGTGGGTGAGCAGTTCTTC.

Here the CDR3 reads CASKAGTGRYEQYF. Here the CDR3 DNA reads TGTGCCAGCAAGGCCGGGACAGGGAGATACGAGCAGTACTTC. The genes are TRBV6-5 and TRBJ2-7; 9 bases agree with TRBD1. The germline V gene encodes CDR1 MNHEY and CDR2 SVGAGI. There are 14 residues in the CDR3. Trimming cost V 7 bases and J 4 bases; bases outside gene matches: 8.

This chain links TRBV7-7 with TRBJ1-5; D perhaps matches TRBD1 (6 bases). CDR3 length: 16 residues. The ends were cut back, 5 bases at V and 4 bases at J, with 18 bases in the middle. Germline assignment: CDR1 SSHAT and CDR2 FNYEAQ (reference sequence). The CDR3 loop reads CASSPSTGGENQPQHF. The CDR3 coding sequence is TGTGCCAGCAGCCCTTCGACAGGAGGGGAAAATCAGCCCCAGCATTTT.

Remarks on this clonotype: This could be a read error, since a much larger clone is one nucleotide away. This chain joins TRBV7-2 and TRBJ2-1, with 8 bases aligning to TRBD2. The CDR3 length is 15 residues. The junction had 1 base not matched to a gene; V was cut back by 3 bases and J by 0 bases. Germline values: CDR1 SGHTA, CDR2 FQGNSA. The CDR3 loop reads CASSFAGGSYNEQFF. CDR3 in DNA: TGTGCCAGCAGCTTCGCGGGGGGCTCCTACAATGAGCAGTTCTTC.